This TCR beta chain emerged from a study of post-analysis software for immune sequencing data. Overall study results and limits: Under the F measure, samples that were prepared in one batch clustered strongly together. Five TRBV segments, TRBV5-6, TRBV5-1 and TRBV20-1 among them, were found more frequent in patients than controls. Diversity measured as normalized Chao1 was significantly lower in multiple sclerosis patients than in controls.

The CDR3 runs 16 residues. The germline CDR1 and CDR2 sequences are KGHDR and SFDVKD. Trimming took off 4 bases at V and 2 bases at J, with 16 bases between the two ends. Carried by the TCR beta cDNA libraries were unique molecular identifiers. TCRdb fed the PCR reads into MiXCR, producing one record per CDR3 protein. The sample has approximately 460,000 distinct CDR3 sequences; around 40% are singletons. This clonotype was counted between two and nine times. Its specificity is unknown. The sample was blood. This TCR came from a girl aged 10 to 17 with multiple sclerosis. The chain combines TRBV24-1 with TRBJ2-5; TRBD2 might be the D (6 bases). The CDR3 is CATSEVDWDLQETQYF. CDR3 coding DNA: TGTGCCACCAGTGAAGTGGATTGGGACTTACAAGAGACCCAGTACTTC.